This T cell receptor beta chain was sequenced during a study of somatic mutations in cytotoxic T cells in rheumatoid arthritis (dated by TCRdb to the late 2010s). A note on the overall study: Peripheral blood (around 31 ml EDTA) was collected from patients immediately after diagnosis and before any treatment began. Sorted V beta1+ cells also underwent TCRB sequencing, and some V beta antibody-stained T-cell populations were flow-sorted at nearly 100% purity on a FACSAria II or Sony SH800. The study asked whether expanded CD8+ T-cell clones in newly diagnosed, untreated rheumatoid arthritis carry somatic mutations, and used TCRB deep sequencing to characterize clonality. TCRB deep sequencing was performed for 65 rheumatoid arthritis patients and about 20 healthy controls. Median age was essentially the same in the patient group and the control group.

Positive magnetic bead selection on an AutoMACS was used to isolate CD4+ and CD8+ cells, with flow cytometry used to check purity. Isolation of peripheral blood mononuclear cells was done through Ficoll-Paque PLUS density gradient separation. Using Nucleospin Tissue or Tissue XS kits, DNA was extracted from CD4-enriched, CD8-enriched or PBMC samples, with quantification by a Qubit 2.0 fluorometer. On this clone itself: It lacks a known antigen. Per-base qualities were not stored, and no clone one base away is much larger.

The CDR3 has 12 amino acids, counting the end cysteine and phenylalanine. The retained sequence is limited to the CDR3, 36 bases, with the frame set at the first base. Trimming costs V 4 bases and J 4 bases, and their ends lie 6 bases apart. The germline V gene provides CDR1 SGHAT and CDR2 FQNNGV. The immunoSEQ assay was applied to genomic DNA for TCRB CDR3 sequencing. The study's processing was this. Only a few patient CD8+ clones larger than 1% matched published virus-specific TCRB sequences when compared against them. Analyses were restricted to productive TCRB rearrangements. A clone was defined by a unique TCRB CDR3 sequence, and clonality was computed as a productive clonality index based on Shannon entropy. To calculate repertoire overlap between two samples, the template counts of each clone were considered relative to each sample's total templates. V-gene usage measured by flow cytometry correlated with TCRB sequencing V-gene usage, with a Spearman r of roughly 0.67. TCRdb limited this immuneACCESS table to in-frame rearrangements with V and J called. A share of clones is missing; checked studies link under half to unresolved V genes, and the rest is unexplained. V and J calls and clone size come straight from that table; D and trimming were deduced from the DNA. The sample table shows about 10,000 clones, and 70% to 90% are seen once. The top ten hold about 1.1% of the sample.

The study at large found these results: The slight TRBV07 underrepresentation in patients was not adjusted for multiple comparisons. Healthy controls showed no age-related increase in CD8+ clonality, whereas patients did (Spearman r ≈ 0.5). CD8+ T-cell clonality in rheumatoid arthritis patients was not significantly different from that in age-matched healthy controls. Several identical CD8+ TCRB sequences were found in both blood and synovial fluid, and in about an eighth of the roughly 65 patients the largest CD8+ clone exceeded 20% of CD8+ cells. It was unknown which antigens the expanded CD8+ clones targeted, and their absence from virus-specific databases did not exclude viral specificity.

Sequenced: CD4+ T cells sorted from blood. The TCR sequence derives from a woman aged 18 to 35 with rheumatoid arthritis. The receptor chain draws on TRBV11-2 and TRBJ2-3; too little of a D gene remains to name it. The nucleotides are TGTGCCAGCAGCTCTGTCGCAGATACGCAGTATTTT. Its coded protein is CASSSVADTQYF.